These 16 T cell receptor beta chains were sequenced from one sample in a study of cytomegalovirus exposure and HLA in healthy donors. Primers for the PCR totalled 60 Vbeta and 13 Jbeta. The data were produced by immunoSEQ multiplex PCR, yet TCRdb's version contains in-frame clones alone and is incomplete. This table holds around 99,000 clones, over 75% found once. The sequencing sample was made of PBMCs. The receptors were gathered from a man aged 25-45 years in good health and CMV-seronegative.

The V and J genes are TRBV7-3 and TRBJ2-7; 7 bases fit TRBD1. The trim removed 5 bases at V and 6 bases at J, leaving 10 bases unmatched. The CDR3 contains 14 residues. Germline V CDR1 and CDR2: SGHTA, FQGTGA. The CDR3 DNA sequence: TGTGCCAGCAGCCAACAGGGGCCATTTGGCGAGCAGTACTTC. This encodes CASSQQGPFGEQYF.

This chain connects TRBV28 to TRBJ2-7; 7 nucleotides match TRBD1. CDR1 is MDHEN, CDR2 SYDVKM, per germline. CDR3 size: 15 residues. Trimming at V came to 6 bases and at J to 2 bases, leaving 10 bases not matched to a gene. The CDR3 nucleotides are TGTGCCAGCAGGCATCCGGGACAGTTAGCCTACGAGCAGTACTTC. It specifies CASRHPGQLAYEQYF.

The CDR3 nucleotides read TGCGCCAGCAGCTTGGGACTAGCGGGAGTAGCCGGGGAGCTGTTTTTT. Translated: CASSLGLAGVAGELFF. This rearrangement joins TRBV5-1 to TRBJ2-2; 12 bases are shared with TRBD2. This CDR3 has 16 amino acids. The trim removed 0 bases at V and 6 bases at J, leaving 3 bases unmatched. The V gene's germline CDR1 is SGHRS and CDR2 YFSETQ.

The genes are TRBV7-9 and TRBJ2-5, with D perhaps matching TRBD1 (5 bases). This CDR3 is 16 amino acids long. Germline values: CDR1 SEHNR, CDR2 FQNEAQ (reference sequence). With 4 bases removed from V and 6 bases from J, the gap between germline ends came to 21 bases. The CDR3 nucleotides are TGTGCCAGCAGCTCCGGGCGGCAGGGCCCCTCGAAGACCCAGTACTTC. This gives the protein CASSSGRQGPSKTQYF.

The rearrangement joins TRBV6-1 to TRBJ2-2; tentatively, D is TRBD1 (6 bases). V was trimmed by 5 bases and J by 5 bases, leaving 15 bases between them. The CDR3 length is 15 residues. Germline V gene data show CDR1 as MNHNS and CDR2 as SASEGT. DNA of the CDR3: TGTGCCAGCAGTCTCCGGGACACCCGAACCGGGGAGCTGTTTTTT. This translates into CASSLRDTRTGELFF.

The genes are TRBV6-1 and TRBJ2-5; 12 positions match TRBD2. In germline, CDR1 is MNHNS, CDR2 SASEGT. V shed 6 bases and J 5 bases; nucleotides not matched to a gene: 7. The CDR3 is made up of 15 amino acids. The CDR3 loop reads CASSTTSGGSETQYF. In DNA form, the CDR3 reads TGTGCCAGCAGCACGACTAGCGGGGGATCGGAGACCCAGTACTTC.

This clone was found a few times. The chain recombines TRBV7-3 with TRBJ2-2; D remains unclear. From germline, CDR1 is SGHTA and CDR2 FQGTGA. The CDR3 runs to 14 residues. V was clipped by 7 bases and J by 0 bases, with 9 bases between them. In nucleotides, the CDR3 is TGTGCCAGCAAGGTCGGAGCGAACACCGGGGAGCTGTTTTTT. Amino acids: CASKVGANTGELFF. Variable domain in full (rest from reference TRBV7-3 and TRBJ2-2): GAGVSQTPSNKVTEKGKYVELRCDPISGHTALYWYRQSLGQGPEFLIYFQGTGAADDSGLPNDRFFAVRPEGSVSTLKIQRTERGDSAVYLCASKVGANTGELFFGEGSRLTVL.

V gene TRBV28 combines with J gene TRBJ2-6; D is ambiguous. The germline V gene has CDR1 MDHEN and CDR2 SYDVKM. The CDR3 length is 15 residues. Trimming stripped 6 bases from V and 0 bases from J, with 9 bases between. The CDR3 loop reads CASRIAHSGANVLTF. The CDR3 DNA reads TGTGCCAGCAGAATAGCCCACTCTGGGGCCAACGTCCTGACTTTC.

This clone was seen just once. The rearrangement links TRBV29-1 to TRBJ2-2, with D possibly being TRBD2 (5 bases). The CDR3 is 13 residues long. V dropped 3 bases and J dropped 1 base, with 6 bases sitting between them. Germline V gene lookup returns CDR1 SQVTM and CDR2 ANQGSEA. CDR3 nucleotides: TGCAGCGTTGAGAGGGAGAACACCGGGGAGCTGTTTTTT. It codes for CSVERENTGELFF.

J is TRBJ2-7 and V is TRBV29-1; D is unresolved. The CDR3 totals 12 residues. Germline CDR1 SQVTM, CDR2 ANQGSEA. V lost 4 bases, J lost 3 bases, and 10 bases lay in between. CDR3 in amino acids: CSVVQFGYEQYF. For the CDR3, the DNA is TGCAGCGTTGTACAATTTGGCTACGAGCAGTACTTC.

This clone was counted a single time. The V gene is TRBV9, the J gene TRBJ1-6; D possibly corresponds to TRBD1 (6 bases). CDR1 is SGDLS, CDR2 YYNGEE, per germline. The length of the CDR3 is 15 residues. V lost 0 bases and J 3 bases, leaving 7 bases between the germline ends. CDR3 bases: TGTGCCAGCAGCGTAGGGACAGTCTATAATTCACCCCTCCACTTT. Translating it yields CASSVGTVYNSPLHF.

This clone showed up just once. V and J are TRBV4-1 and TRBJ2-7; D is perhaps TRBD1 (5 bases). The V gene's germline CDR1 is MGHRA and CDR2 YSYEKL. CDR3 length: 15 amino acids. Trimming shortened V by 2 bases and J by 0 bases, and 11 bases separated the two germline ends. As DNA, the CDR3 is TGCGCCAGCAGCCAACAGGGCTCCTCCTCCTACGAGCAGTACTTC. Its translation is CASSQQGSSSYEQYF.

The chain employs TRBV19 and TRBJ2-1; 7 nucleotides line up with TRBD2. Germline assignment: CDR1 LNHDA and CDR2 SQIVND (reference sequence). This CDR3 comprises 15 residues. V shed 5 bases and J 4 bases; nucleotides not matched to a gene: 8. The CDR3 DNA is TGTGCCAGTAGTTTCACTAGCGAGCCTTACAATGAGCAGTTCTTC. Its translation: CASSFTSEPYNEQFF.

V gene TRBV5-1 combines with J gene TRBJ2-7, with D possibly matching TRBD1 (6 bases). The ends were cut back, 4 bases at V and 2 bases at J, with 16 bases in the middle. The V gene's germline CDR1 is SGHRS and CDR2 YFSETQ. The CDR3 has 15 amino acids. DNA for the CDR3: TGCGCCAGCAGCATCGGGACAAATAGCGCCTACGAGCAGTACTTC. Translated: CASSIGTNSAYEQYF.

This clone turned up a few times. The CDR3 loop is CASSVVSKDTQYF. The CDR3 DNA sequence: TGTGCCAGCAGCGTAGTTAGTAAAGATACGCAGTATTTT. The chain has TRBV9 and TRBJ2-3; D gene ambiguous. The germline V gene has CDR1 SGDLS and CDR2 YYNGEE. The V gene lost 0 bases and the J gene lost 5 bases, with 7 bases spanning the gap. The CDR3 covers 13 residues. The whole variable domain, remainder taken from reference TRBV9 and TRBJ2-3, is DSGVTQTPKHLITATGQRVTLRCSPRSGDLSVYWYQQSLDQGLQFLIQYYNGEERAKGNILERFSAQQFPDLHSELNLSSLELGDSALYFCASSVVSKDTQYFGPGTRLTVL.

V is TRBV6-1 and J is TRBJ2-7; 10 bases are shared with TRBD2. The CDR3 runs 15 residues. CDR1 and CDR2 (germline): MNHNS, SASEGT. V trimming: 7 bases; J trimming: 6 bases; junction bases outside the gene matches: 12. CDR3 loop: CASIILAGLEGEQYF. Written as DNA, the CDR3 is TGTGCCAGCATAATACTAGCGGGACTCGAGGGCGAGCAGTACTTC.